The 29 T cell receptor beta chains presented below share a single source sample, sequenced in a study of blood T cells in healthy people across ages. Through a sample-barcoded 5' primer and a J-beta primer mix, a second PCR was run for roughly 7 to 12 cycles. TCRdb recomputed calls from the 5' RACE reads with MiXCR, one row per CDR3 protein. The table shows about 930,000 distinct CDR3 sequences, with 25% to 30% occurring only once. A further study also used this sample, focusing on T cells of mothers and their children.

Material for sequencing was blood. Every receptor here comes from a woman in her thirties or forties in good health.

This clonotype was counted ten times or more. The rearrangement uses TRBV6-6 and TRBJ2-5; D remains ambiguous. The germline V and J ends were trimmed by 0 bases and 5 bases, with 7 bases remaining between them. CDR1 and CDR2 from the germline V gene are MNHNY and SVGAGI (reference sequence). The CDR3 loop spans 13 amino acids. The CDR3 sequence: CASSYSWSETQYF. The CDR3 DNA is TGTGCCAGCAGTTACTCTTGGTCGGAGACCCAGTACTTC.

V is TRBV15 and J is TRBJ2-5, with 8 bases aligning to TRBD2. Germline V CDR1 and CDR2: LNHNV, YYDKDF (reference sequence). V shed 0 bases, J shed 9 bases, and the junction held 15 bases outside the gene matches. The CDR3 is made up of 17 amino acids. The CDR3 nucleotides read TGTGCCACCAGCAGAGACTATAGCGGGGCCAACAGGTGGTCCCAGTACTTC. Translated, it gives CATSRDYSGANRWSQYF.

V is TRBV19 and J is TRBJ2-4; 7 nucleotides match TRBD1. The J call is doubtful: the DNA matches TRBJ2-7 better. Germline V gene sequence: CDR1 LNHDA, CDR2 SQIVND (reference sequence). The CDR3 is 14 amino acids. The CDR3 loop is CASSMRQGLGEQYF. Written as DNA, the CDR3 is TGTGCCAGTAGTATGCGACAGGGATTGGGCGAGCAGTACTTC.

For this clonotype: Here the CDR3 omits its conserved ending phenylalanine or tryptophan, so a read error is the likely source. The gene calls are TRBV25-1 and TRBJ2-7; the D gene is possibly TRBD2 (5 bases). The CDR3 totals 14 residues. Trimming took off 4 bases at V and 2 bases at J, with 12 bases between the two ends. From germline, CDR1 is MGHDK and CDR2 SYGVNS. The CDR3 DNA is TGTGCCAGCAGTGGGGCGGAGGAGACCTACGAGCAGTACTTG. This codes for CASSGAEETYEQYL.

This clonotype has more than one count but fewer than ten. The rearrangement links TRBV28 to TRBJ1-1; D ambiguous. From germline, CDR1 is MDHEN and CDR2 SYDVKM. V gave up 7 bases and J gave up 0 bases, with 9 bases separating them. The CDR3 consists of 13 residues. The chain's CDR3 is CASTSPLNTEAFF. The CDR3 coding sequence is TGTGCCAGCACTTCCCCCCTGAACACTGAAGCTTTCTTT.

The chain combines TRBV6-6 with TRBJ1-2; TRBD1 matches 7 bases. CDR1 is MNHNY, CDR2 SVGAGI, per germline (reference sequence). Germline trimming cut 9 bases from V and 8 bases from J; bases unmatched to any gene: 9. The CDR3 contains 12 residues. The CDR3 loop reads CASERQGAGYTF. CDR3 in DNA: TGTGCCAGTGAAAGACAGGGAGCCGGCTACACCTTC.

Of note for this clonotype: Its ends do not fully match the called genes, so a read error is possible. V gene TRBV6-6 combines with J gene TRBJ1-1; TRBD1 aligns across 8 bases. The CDR3 has 16 amino acids. The germline CDR1 and CDR2 sequences are MNHNY and SVGAGI (reference sequence). The DNA for the CDR3 is TGTGCCAGCAGTGACCGGACAGGGCGGGGTAGGACTGAAGCGTTCTTT. Amino acid sequence: CASSDRTGRGRTEAFF.

This clonotype was observed many times. The chain uses TRBV5-1 and TRBJ2-3; 9 bases are a match to TRBD1. The CDR3 spans 14 residues. Trimming at V came to 5 bases and at J to 4 bases, leaving 5 bases not matched to a gene. Germline V gene sequence: CDR1 SGHRS, CDR2 YFSETQ. The CDR3 nucleotides read TGCGCCAGCAGGACAGGGGGACCCCCAGATACGCAGTATTTT. Translating gives CASRTGGPPDTQYF.

The gene calls are TRBV6-6 and TRBJ2-7; D call uncertain. The V gene lost 6 bases and the J gene lost 6 bases, with 15 bases spanning the gap. This CDR3 comprises 13 residues. Looked up from germline, CDR1 is MNHNY and CDR2 is SVGAGI (reference sequence). CDR3 bases: TGTGCCAGCAGCCCAGCTGGAGTCGGCGAGCAGTACTTC. Translating it yields CASSPAGVGEQYF.

The chain employs TRBV7-2 and TRBJ2-7; D may be TRBD2 (5 bases). V was trimmed by 4 bases and J by 0 bases, leaving 16 bases between them. Germline loops: CDR1 SGHTA, CDR2 FQGNSA. This CDR3 region has 16 residues. Here the CDR3 DNA reads TGTGCCAGCAGCTGGGCCCCCCTAGGGAGCTCCTACGAGCAGTACTTC. This sequence encodes CASSWAPLGSSYEQYF.

The V gene is TRBV18, the J gene TRBJ1-2; D remains ambiguous. The CDR3 has 13 residues. The V gene's germline CDR1 is KGHSH and CDR2 LQKENI. The V and J ends lost 2 bases and 8 bases respectively, with 12 bases between them. The chain's CDR3 is CASSPEKWGGYTF. For the CDR3, the DNA is TGTGCCAGCTCACCAGAAAAGTGGGGAGGCTACACCTTC.

The chain carries TRBV25-1 and TRBJ2-3; D unclear. Trimming stripped 4 bases from V and 0 bases from J, with 8 bases between. CDR3 length: 14 residues. CDR1 MGHDK and CDR2 SYGVNS come from the germline V gene. The CDR3, as DNA: TGTGCCAGCAGTGCGGCGGTTAGCACAGATACGCAGTATTTT. Its protein product is CASSAAVSTDTQYF.

The V and J genes are TRBV24-1 and TRBJ2-2, with D unresolved. Germline V lookup: CDR1 KGHDR, CDR2 SFDVKD. The V end lost 2 bases, the J end lost 0 bases, and 9 bases lay between the germline ends. This CDR3 contains 16 residues. The CDR3 nucleotides read TGTGCCACCAGTGATTGGGATTTCTCGAACACCGGGGAGCTGTTTTTT. Amino acid sequence: CATSDWDFSNTGELFF.

The rearrangement joins TRBV6-6 to TRBJ1-5; D not resolved. Germline CDR1 MNHNY, CDR2 SVGAGI (reference sequence). This CDR3 is 15 amino acids long. Trimming took off 2 bases at V and 2 bases at J, with 10 bases between the two ends. This CDR3 is CASSYADWRNQPQHF. Here the CDR3 DNA reads TGTGCCAGCAGTTACGCAGATTGGCGCAATCAGCCCCAGCATTTT.

V usage is TRBV7-2 and J usage is TRBJ2-7; D is unresolved. The end of the DNA fits TRBJ2-5 better, so the J call may be wrong. This CDR3 contains 14 residues. Germline CDR1 and CDR2: SGHTA and FQGNSA. This CDR3 reads CASSLTAPGETQYF. CDR3 nucleotide sequence: TGTGCCAGCAGCTTAACCGCTCCGGGCGAGACCCAGTACTTC.

The chain joins TRBV30 to TRBJ2-7; 8 bases match TRBD1. Germline V gene data show CDR1 as GTSNPN and CDR2 as SVGIG (reference sequence). The CDR3 has 13 amino acids. Trimming removed 6 bases from V and 2 bases from J; junction bases left unmatched: 6. In nucleotides, the CDR3 is TGTGCCTGTTGGGACAGGTCAACCTACGAGCAGTACTTC. Its translation is CACWDRSTYEQYF.

In this sample, this clonotype turned up a few times. Germline and junction disagree at one end, which may indicate a read error. The chain couples TRBV12-3 or TRBV12-4 to TRBJ2-7, with a weak D call TRBD2 (5 bases). This CDR3 comprises 13 residues. The CDR3 is CASSLSGSCEQYF. The CDR3 nucleotides read TGTGCCAGCAGTTTAAGCGGTTCCTGCGAGCAGTACTTC.

In its sample, this clonotype was seen a few times. This sequence may be a read error, since a much larger clone differs from it by one base. The V and J genes are TRBV7-2 and TRBJ2-1; maybe TRBD2 (5 bases). This CDR3 has 11 residues. Germline CDR1 SGHTA, CDR2 FQGNSA. Trimming shortened V by 6 bases and J by 12 bases, and 12 bases separated the two germline ends. The CDR3 reads CASSSGLGQFF. The CDR3 DNA reads TGTGCCAGCAGTTCCGGACTGGGGCAGTTCTTC.

This rearrangement joins TRBV11-2 to TRBJ2-4; D perhaps matches TRBD1 (5 bases). Judging by the DNA end, TRBJ2-5 fits better; the J call may be wrong. From germline, CDR1 is SGHAT and CDR2 FQNNGV. The CDR3 loop spans 13 amino acids. CDR3 in DNA: TGTGCCAGCAGCTTGCCAGGGCGGGAGACCCAGTACTTC. This codes for CASSLPGRETQYF.

A few counts support this clonotype. The J gene is TRBJ2-5, the V gene TRBV28; 8 nucleotides agree with TRBD2. J gave up 2 bases and V 4 bases, and 15 bases lay outside the gene matches. The length of the CDR3 is 18 residues. Per germline, CDR1 MDHEN and CDR2 SYDVKM. The CDR3 DNA reads as TGTGCCAGCAGTTCCCACTTTGGGACTAGTGCGGAGCAAGAGACCCAGTACTTC. It specifies CASSSHFGTSAEQETQYF.

This chain joins TRBV9 and TRBJ2-2; 9 nucleotides align to TRBD2. The CDR3 has 15 amino acids. Trimming took 0 bases from V and 3 from J; bases not matched to a gene: 0. Germline CDR1 reads SGDLS; CDR2 reads YYNGEE. Here the CDR3 DNA reads TGTGCCAGCAGCGTAGGACTAGCGGACACCGGGGAGCTGTTTTTT. It yields the protein CASSVGLADTGELFF.

This clonotype was seen a few times. A read error may account for a junction end that differs from germline. The chain joins TRBV7-3 to TRBJ2-1, with 15 positions matching TRBD2. The CDR3 extends over 20 amino acids. The V gene's germline CDR1 is SGHTA and CDR2 FQGTGA. The CDR3 DNA follows: TGTGCCAACAGCCCAAGGACTAGCGGGGGGGCCTTACAGATGGTCGATGAGCAGTTCTTC. This sequence encodes CANSPRTSGGALQMVDEQFF.

In regard to this clonotype: This may stem from a read error, because a much larger clone lies one nucleotide away. The chain uses TRBV5-1 and TRBJ1-2; D is undetermined. CDR1 SGHRS and CDR2 YFSETQ come from the germline V gene. The CDR3 sequence is 16 residues long. CDR3 sequence (DNA): TGCGCCGGCAGCTTGGGTAGGACGGAAGCCCGCTATGGCTACACCTTC. It codes for CAGSLGRTEARYGYTF.

This clonotype was picked up a small number of times. CDR3 coding DNA: TGTGCCAGCAGAAGCACACGCTATGGCTACACCTTC. Its translation: CASRSTRYGYTF. The rearrangement uses TRBV28 and TRBJ1-2; D call uncertain. Germline CDR1 and CDR2: MDHEN and SYDVKM. The CDR3 loop spans 12 amino acids. Trimming took 6 bases from V and 4 from J, leaving 9 bases between them.

This clonotype was counted ten times or more. The chain recombines TRBV7-2 with TRBJ2-7; possibly TRBD1 for D (5 bases). The CDR3 runs 11 residues. Germline lookup yields CDR1 SGHTA and CDR2 FQGNSA. V was pared by 2 bases and J by 7 bases, with 6 bases between. The CDR3 region has the DNA TGTGCCAGCAGCTTAAGACAGGAGCAGTACTTC. Its protein product is CASSLRQEQYF.

Concerning this clonotype itself: This could be a read error, since a much larger clone is one nucleotide away. The chain links TRBV6-2 or TRBV6-3 to TRBJ2-5; weak D call: TRBD2 (5 bases). There are 14 residues in the CDR3. V gave up 5 bases and J gave up 5 bases, with 15 bases separating them. Germline assignment: CDR1 MNHEY and CDR2 SVGEGT. CDR3 sequence reads: CASSQNDWRETQYF. The CDR3 coding sequence is TGTGCCAGCAGTCAAAACGACTGGAGGGAGACCCAGTACTTC.

This clonotype was counted only a few times. The CDR3: CSVEGGDSYLNTEAFF. The CDR3 nucleotides read TGCAGCGTTGAAGGGGGCGACAGTTATTTAAACACTGAAGCTTTCTTT. The chain carries TRBV29-1 and TRBJ1-1; the D gene is possibly TRBD1 (5 bases). CDR1 is SQVTM, CDR2 ANQGSEA, per germline. The CDR3 consists of 16 residues. Trimming took off 1 base at V and 2 bases at J, with 17 bases between the two ends.

CDR3 sequence: CASSLSAAGNTEAFF. The CDR3 DNA reads TGTGCCAGCAGCTTATCGGCAGCAGGGAACACTGAAGCTTTCTTT. This sequence joins TRBV7-8 and TRBJ1-1, with unresolved D. The length of the CDR3 is 15 residues. V shed 2 bases and J shed 1 base, with 11 bases lying between them. Germline CDR1 SGHVS, CDR2 FQNEAQ.

The chain has TRBV18 and TRBJ2-1, with D maybe TRBD1 (6 bases). Germline V gene lookup returns CDR1 KGHSH and CDR2 LQKENI. The CDR3 sequence is 16 residues long. Deletions cut 0 bases from V and 1 base from J, with 10 bases between. The CDR3 is CASSPPTGSSYNEQFF. The CDR3 DNA reads TGTGCCAGCTCACCACCGACAGGTTCTTCCTACAATGAGCAGTTCTTC.